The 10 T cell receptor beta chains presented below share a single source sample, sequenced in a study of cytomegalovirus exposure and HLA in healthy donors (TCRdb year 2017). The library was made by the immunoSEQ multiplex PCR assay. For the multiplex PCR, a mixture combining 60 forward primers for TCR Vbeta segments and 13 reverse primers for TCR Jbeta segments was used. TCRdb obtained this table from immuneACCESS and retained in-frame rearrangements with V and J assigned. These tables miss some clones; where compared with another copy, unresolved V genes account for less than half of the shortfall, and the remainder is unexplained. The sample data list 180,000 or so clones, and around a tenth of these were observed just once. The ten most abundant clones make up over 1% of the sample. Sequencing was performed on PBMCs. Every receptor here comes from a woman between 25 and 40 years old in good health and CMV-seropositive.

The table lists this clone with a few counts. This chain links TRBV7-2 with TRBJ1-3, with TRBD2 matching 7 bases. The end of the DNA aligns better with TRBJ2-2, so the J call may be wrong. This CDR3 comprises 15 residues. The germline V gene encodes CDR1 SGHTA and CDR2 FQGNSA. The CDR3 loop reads CASSSDRAGSGELFF. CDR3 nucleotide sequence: TGTGCCAGCAGCTCCGATAGAGCGGGGTCCGGGGAGCTGTTTTTT.

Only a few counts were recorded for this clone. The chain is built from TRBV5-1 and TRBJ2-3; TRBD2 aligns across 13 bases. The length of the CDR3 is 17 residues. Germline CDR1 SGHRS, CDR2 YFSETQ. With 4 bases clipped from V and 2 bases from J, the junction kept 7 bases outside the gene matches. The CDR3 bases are TGCGCCAGCAGCCGTCCCGGGACTAGCGGGACCACAGATACGCAGTATTTT. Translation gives CASSRPGTSGTTDTQYF.

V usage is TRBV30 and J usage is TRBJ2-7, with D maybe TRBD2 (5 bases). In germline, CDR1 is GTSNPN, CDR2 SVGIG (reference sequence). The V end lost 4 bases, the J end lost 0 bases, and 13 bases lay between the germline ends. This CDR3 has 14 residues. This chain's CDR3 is CAWTTGSASYEQYF. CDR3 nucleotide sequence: TGTGCCTGGACGACGGGATCGGCCTCCTACGAGCAGTACTTC. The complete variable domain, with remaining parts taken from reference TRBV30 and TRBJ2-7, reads SQTIHQWPATLVQPVGSPLSLECTVEGTSNPNLYWYRQAAGRGLQLLFYSVGIGQISSEVPQNLSASRPQDRQFILSSKKLLLSDSGFYLCAWTTGSASYEQYFGPGTRLTVT.

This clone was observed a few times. The CDR3 sequence is CAWSVPQTGAREQFF. The CDR3 bases are TGTGCCTGGAGTGTACCCCAGACAGGAGCTCGAGAGCAGTTCTTC. The chain has TRBV30 and TRBJ2-1; perhaps TRBD1 as D (6 bases). The CDR3 runs to 15 residues. V lost 0 bases and J 10 bases, leaving 19 bases between the germline ends. Looked up from germline, CDR1 is GTSNPN and CDR2 is SVGIG (reference sequence).

Here the CDR3 reads CASSYGDRATEAFF. The CDR3 nucleotides are TGTGCCAGCAGTTACGGGGACAGGGCCACTGAAGCTTTCTTT. The chain recombines TRBV6-6 with TRBJ1-1, with 9 bases aligning to TRBD1. The CDR3 is 14 residues long. Per germline, CDR1 MNHNY and CDR2 SVGAGI (reference sequence). With 2 bases clipped from V and 4 bases from J, the junction kept 2 bases outside the gene matches.

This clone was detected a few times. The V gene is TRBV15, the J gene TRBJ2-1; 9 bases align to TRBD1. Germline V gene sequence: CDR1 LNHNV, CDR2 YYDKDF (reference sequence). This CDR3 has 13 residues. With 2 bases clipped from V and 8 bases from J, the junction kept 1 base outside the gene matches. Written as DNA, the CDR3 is TGTGCCACCAGCAGAAGACAGGGGGATGAGCAGTTCTTC. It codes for CATSRRQGDEQFF.

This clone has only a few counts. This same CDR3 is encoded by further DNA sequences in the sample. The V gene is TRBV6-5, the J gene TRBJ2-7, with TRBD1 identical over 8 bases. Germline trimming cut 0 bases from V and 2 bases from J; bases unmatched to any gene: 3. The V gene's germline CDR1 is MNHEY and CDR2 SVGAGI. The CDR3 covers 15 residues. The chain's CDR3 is CASSYSQGGTYEQYF. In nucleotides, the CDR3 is TGTGCCAGCAGTTACTCACAGGGGGGAACCTACGAGCAGTACTTC.

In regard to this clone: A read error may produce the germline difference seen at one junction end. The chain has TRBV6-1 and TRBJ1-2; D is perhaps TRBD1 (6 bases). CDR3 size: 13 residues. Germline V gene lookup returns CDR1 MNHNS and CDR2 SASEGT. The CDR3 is CASSEDVQGVHTF. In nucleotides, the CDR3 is TGTGCCAGCAGCGAAGACGTACAGGGTGTCCACACCTTC.

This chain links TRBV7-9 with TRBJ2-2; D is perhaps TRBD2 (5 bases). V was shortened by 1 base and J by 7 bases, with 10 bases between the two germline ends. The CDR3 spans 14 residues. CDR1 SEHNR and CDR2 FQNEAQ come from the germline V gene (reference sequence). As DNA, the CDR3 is TGTGCCAGCAGCTTAGTAGCTAGCATCGGGGAGCTGTTTTTT. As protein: CASSLVASIGELFF.

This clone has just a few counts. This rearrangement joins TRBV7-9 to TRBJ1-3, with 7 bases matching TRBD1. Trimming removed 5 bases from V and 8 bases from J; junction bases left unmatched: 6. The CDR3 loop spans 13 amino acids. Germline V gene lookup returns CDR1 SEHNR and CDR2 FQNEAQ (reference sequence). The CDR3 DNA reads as TGTGCCAGCAGCCTGGGGACAGATCACACCATATATTTT. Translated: CASSLGTDHTIYF. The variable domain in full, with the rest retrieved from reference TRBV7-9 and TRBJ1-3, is DTGVSQNPRHKITKRGQNVTFRCDPISEHNRLYWYRQTLGQGPEFLTYFQNEAQLEKSRLLSDRFSAERPKGSFSTLEIQRTEQGDSAMYLCASSLGTDHTIYFGEGSWLTVV.